This T cell receptor (beta chain) was retrieved from a study of cytotoxic CD8 clonotypes in ibrutinib-treated CLL. Study-level background: IGHV unmutated under 18; relapsed/refractory about a dozen; treatment-naive over 14.

Measured with immunoSEQ multiplex PCR; TCRdb has only the in-frame clones, and not every one. Of 25,000 to 30,000 clones in the sample, 76% were seen once. This clone was observed a handful of times. Antigen unknown. Genomic DNA (around 2 micrograms) was obtained from cryopreserved PBMCs for construction of TCR beta libraries. CDR3 length equals 14 residues. CDR1 and CDR2 from the germline V gene are ENHRY and SYGVKD. V shed 4 bases, J shed 3 bases, and the junction held 6 bases outside the gene matches. Findings and caveats of the study: Once treatment began, public clonotypes, which were uncommon, contracted or stayed stable. The study found baseline clonality above age-matched healthy donors, tracking circulating CD8+ T-cell counts.

The receptor's source is a human donor with chronic lymphocytic leukemia. The specimen comprised PBMCs, sampled after 36 months of ibrutinib treatment. V is TRBV10-3 and J is TRBJ2-7; TRBD1 agrees at 7 bases. CDR3 protein: CAISGTGTVYEQYF. CDR3 bases: TGTGCCATCAGTGGAACCGGGACAGTCTACGAGCAGTACTTC.